The 21 T cell receptor beta chains presented below share a single source sample, sequenced in a study of blood T cell repertoires in COVID-19 (dated by TCRdb to about 2020). The method was the immunoSEQ multiplex PCR assay. TCRdb obtained this table from immuneACCESS and retained in-frame rearrangements with V and J assigned. These tables miss some clones; where compared with another copy, unresolved V genes account for less than half of the shortfall, and the remainder is unexplained. The table for this sample lists about 160,000 clones; around 85% of them were counted only once. Of the sample, 2.5% to 4% falls within the top ten clones. Sequenced input: peripheral blood. These receptors originate from an older man with acute or convalescent COVID-19.

This chain joins TRBV27 and TRBJ2-1, with D possibly TRBD2 on 6 matching bases. Germline V lookup: CDR1 MNHEY, CDR2 SMNVEV (reference sequence). V was trimmed by 4 bases and J by 1 base, leaving 11 bases between them. CDR3 size: 15 residues. Here the CDR3 reads CASSWAGSSYNEQFF. For the CDR3, the DNA is TGTGCCAGCAGTTGGGCCGGGAGTTCCTACAATGAGCAGTTCTTC.

The chain employs TRBV5-1 and TRBJ2-1; 13 bases are a match to TRBD2. Looked up from germline, CDR1 is SGHRS and CDR2 is YFSETQ. After removal of 0 bases from V and 4 bases from J, the junction contained 1 base not matched to a gene. The CDR3 sequence is 16 residues long. The DNA for the CDR3 is TGCGCCAGCAGCTTGGGACTAGCGGGAGGTTACAATGAGCAGTTCTTC. Translation gives CASSLGLAGGYNEQFF.

The sample holds one count of this clone. The V and J genes are TRBV7-8 and TRBJ2-7; perhaps TRBD2 as D (6 bases). The CDR3 totals 15 residues. Trimming shortened V by 5 bases and J by 3 bases, and 17 bases separated the two germline ends. Germline values: CDR1 SGHVS, CDR2 FQNEAQ. The CDR3 here is CASSARRERGYEQYF. CDR3 bases: TGTGCCAGCAGCGCCCGGAGGGAGAGGGGCTACGAGCAGTACTTC.

The chain is built from TRBV13 and TRBJ2-1; TRBD1 aligns across 9 bases. CDR3 length: 15 residues. CDR1 PRHDT and CDR2 FYEKMQ come from the germline V gene (reference sequence). The junction had 8 bases not matched to a gene; V was cut back by 5 bases and J by 6 bases. The DNA of the CDR3 is TGTGCCAGCAGCGGGGAGGACAGGGGTTTCAATGAGCAGTTCTTC. It is translated as CASSGEDRGFNEQFF.

The rearrangement uses TRBV7-2 and TRBJ2-2, with 12 bases aligning to TRBD1. The CDR3 consists of 14 residues. Trimming cost V 5 bases and J 6 bases; bases outside gene matches: 1. The germline V gene encodes CDR1 SGHTA and CDR2 FQGNSA. The CDR3: CASSRDRGPGELFF. In DNA form, the CDR3 reads TGTGCCAGCAGCCGGGACAGGGGGCCCGGGGAGCTGTTTTTT. Supplemented by reference TRBV7-2 and TRBJ2-2, the full variable domain reads GAGVSQSPSNKVTEKGKDVELRCDPISGHTALYWYRQSLGQGLEFLIYFQGNSAPDKSGLPSDRFSAERTGGSVSTLTIQRTQQEDSAVYLCASSRDRGPGELFFGEGSRLTVL.

The J gene is TRBJ2-3, the V gene TRBV21-1; TRBD2 is the table's D call and was not checked against the DNA. TRBV21-1 is annotated as a pseudogene. This CDR3 region has 15 residues. The CDR3 sequence is CASRGRDSGTDTQYF. The DNA for the CDR3 is TGTGCCAGCAGGGGTCGGGACTCAGGGACAGATACGCAGTATTTT.

The genes are TRBV5-1 and TRBJ2-3; the D gene is possibly TRBD2 (6 bases). The CDR3 totals 16 residues. CDR1 is SGHRS, CDR2 YFSETQ, per germline. V was shortened by 0 bases and J by 3 bases, with 14 bases between the two germline ends. As DNA, the CDR3 is TGCGCCAGCAGCTTGGCACGGGAGCGTAGTACAGATACGCAGTATTTT. Residues: CASSLARERSTDTQYF.

The chain recombines TRBV6-6 with TRBJ2-5, with TRBD2 matching 7 bases. V lost 5 bases to trimming and J lost 5 bases; unmatched junction nucleotides: 11. CDR3 length: 15 residues. Germline values: CDR1 MNHNY, CDR2 SVGAGI (reference sequence). CDR3 DNA: TGTGCCAGCAGTCCCGCGGAGCTGGGAGGGGAGACCCAGTACTTC. This codes for CASSPAELGGETQYF.

The chain recombines TRBV20-1 with TRBJ2-7, with a possible D match to TRBD2 (6 bases). V lost 3 bases to trimming and J lost 5 bases, with 14 bases between them. Germline V gene sequence: CDR1 DFQATT, CDR2 SNEGSKA (reference sequence). The CDR3 totals 13 residues. The CDR3 nucleotides are TGCAGTGCTAGTGCTAGCGTCGGAAACGAGCAGTACTTC. Protein sequence: CSASASVGNEQYF.

V usage is TRBV24-1 and J usage is TRBJ2-3, with 10 nucleotides matching TRBD1. The CDR3 consists of 16 residues. The germline CDR1 and CDR2 sequences are KGHDR and SFDVKD. Unmatched junction bases numbered 3, after V lost 3 bases and J lost 1 base. Written as DNA, the CDR3 is TGTGCCACCAGTGATCCCGGGACAGGGGGCACAGATACGCAGTATTTT. It yields the protein CATSDPGTGGTDTQYF.

The V call is TRBV7-3, the J call TRBJ2-3; a weak D match, TRBD2 (6 bases). V dropped 4 bases and J dropped 3 bases, with 23 bases sitting between them. The germline CDR1 and CDR2 sequences are SGHTA and FQGTGA. The CDR3 covers 18 residues. The CDR3 DNA reads as TGTGCCAGCAGCTCCATGGGGGAGCGGGTGGAGGGTACAGATACGCAGTATTTT. It specifies CASSSMGERVEGTDTQYF.

V is TRBV7-2 and J is TRBJ2-1; TRBD1 matches 9 bases. V trimming: 4 bases; J trimming: 2 bases; junction bases outside the gene matches: 6. CDR1 and CDR2 from the germline V gene are SGHTA and FQGNSA. The CDR3 sequence is 16 residues long. The CDR3 region has the DNA TGTGCCAGCAGCTCAACGGACAGGGGACCCTACAATGAGCAGTTCTTC. This sequence encodes CASSSTDRGPYNEQFF.

The chain is built from TRBV28 and TRBJ2-1, with TRBD2 identical over 12 bases. The CDR3 covers 13 residues. The V segment lost 11 bases and the J segment 7 bases; nucleotides outside the gene matches: 6. CDR1 is MDHEN, CDR2 SYDVKM, per germline. The CDR3 DNA reads as TGTGCCGGACCGACTAGCGGGAGTAATGAGCAGTTCTTC. Its translation is CAGPTSGSNEQFF. The variable domain in full, with the rest retrieved from reference TRBV28 and TRBJ2-1, is DVKVTQSSRYLVKRTGEKVFLECVQDMDHENMFWYRQDPGLGLRLIYFSYDVKMKEKGDIPEGYSVSREKKERFSLILESASTNQTSMYLCAGPTSGSNEQFFGPGTRLTVL.

The chain uses TRBV7-2 and TRBJ2-7; 10 bases match TRBD2. V shed 5 bases and J 6 bases; nucleotides not matched to a gene: 4. The CDR3 length is 13 residues. The germline gives CDR1 SGHTA, CDR2 FQGNSA. This CDR3 reads CASSTRTSGEQYF. DNA of the CDR3: TGTGCCAGCAGCACCAGGACTAGCGGCGAGCAGTACTTC.

CDR3 coding DNA: TGCAGCGTGGCGACTAGCGGGAGCTCAGATACGCAGTATTTT. Residues: CSVATSGSSDTQYF. The chain couples TRBV29-1 to TRBJ2-3; 12 bases are a match to TRBD2. The CDR3 has 14 amino acids. Per the germline V gene, CDR1 is SQVTM and CDR2 is ANQGSEA. Losses at the gene ends were 6 bases for V and 4 bases for J; bases not matched to a gene: 5.

The V and J genes are TRBV5-1 and TRBJ1-2; TRBD1 matches 11 bases. Germline CDR1 reads SGHRS; CDR2 reads YFSETQ. The length of the CDR3 is 15 residues. J lost 6 bases, V lost 4 bases, and 8 bases had no gene match. In nucleotides, the CDR3 is TGCGCCAGCAGCCTTCGGACAGGGGGCGCTCATGGCTACACCTTC. Its protein is CASSLRTGGAHGYTF.

The chain recombines TRBV5-1 with TRBJ1-1; a weak D match, TRBD1 (5 bases). Trimming removed 0 bases at V and 3 bases at J, with 12 bases between. From germline, CDR1 is SGHRS and CDR2 YFSETQ. The CDR3 has 15 amino acids. The CDR3 protein is CASSLDGPRDTEAFF. The CDR3, as DNA: TGCGCCAGCAGCTTGGATGGCCCCAGGGACACTGAAGCTTTCTTT. The whole variable domain, filled in from reference TRBV5-1 and TRBJ1-1, reads KAGVTQTPRYLIKTRGQQVTLSCSPISGHRSVSWYQQTPGQGLQFLFEYFSETQRNKGNFPGRFSGRQFSNSRSEMNVSTLELGDSALYLCASSLDGPRDTEAFFGQGTRLTVV.

The genes are TRBV6-5 and TRBJ1-5; possibly TRBD1 for D (5 bases). The germline V gene has CDR1 MNHEY and CDR2 SVGAGI. The V end was cut by 0 bases, the J end by 7 bases, with 13 bases between. This CDR3 comprises 15 residues. CDR3 region: CASSYSSRVLQPQHF. CDR3 in DNA: TGTGCCAGCAGTTACTCGAGCAGGGTCTTACAGCCCCAGCATTTT.

The CDR3 bases are TGTGCCAGCAGCCAAGGAGACCATGGAGTCCCCCTCCACTTT. It specifies CASSQGDHGVPLHF. The chain couples TRBV3-1 (or the pseudogene TRBV3-2) to TRBJ1-6; D is ambiguous. Germline CDR1 reads LGHDT; CDR2 reads YNNKEL (reference sequence). This CDR3 has 14 amino acids. Between the trimmed V and J ends, which lost 1 base and 13 bases, there was a span of 14 bases.

The genes are TRBV7-3 and TRBJ2-3; maybe TRBD2 (5 bases). The CDR3 runs to 15 residues. Per germline, CDR1 SGHTA and CDR2 FQGTGA. V lost 1 base and J lost 2, with 10 bases in between. CDR3 amino acids: CASSLNAGTTDTQYF. As DNA, the CDR3 is TGTGCCAGCAGCTTAAACGCGGGTACCACAGATACGCAGTATTTT.

This chain joins TRBV11-1 and TRBJ2-7; D is perhaps TRBD2 (5 bases). CDR3 length equals 14 residues. Germline loops: CDR1 SGHAT, CDR2 FQDESV (reference sequence). V was clipped by 4 bases and J by 0 bases, with 10 bases between them. DNA of the CDR3: TGTGCCAGCAGCTCAGCGGACTCCTCCTACGAGCAGTACTTC. Translated: CASSSADSSYEQYF.